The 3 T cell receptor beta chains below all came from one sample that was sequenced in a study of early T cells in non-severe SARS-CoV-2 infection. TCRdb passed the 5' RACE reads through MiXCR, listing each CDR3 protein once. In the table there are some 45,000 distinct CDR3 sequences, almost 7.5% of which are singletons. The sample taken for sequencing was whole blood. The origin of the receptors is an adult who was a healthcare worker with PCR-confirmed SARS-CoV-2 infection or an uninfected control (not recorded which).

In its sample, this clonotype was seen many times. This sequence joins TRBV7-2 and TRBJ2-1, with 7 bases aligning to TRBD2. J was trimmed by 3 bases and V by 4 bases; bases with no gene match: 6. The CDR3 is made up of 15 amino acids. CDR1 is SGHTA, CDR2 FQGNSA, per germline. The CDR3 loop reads CASSSPGTNYNEQFF. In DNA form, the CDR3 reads TGTGCCAGCAGCTCCCCTGGGACTAACTACAATGAGCAGTTCTTC.

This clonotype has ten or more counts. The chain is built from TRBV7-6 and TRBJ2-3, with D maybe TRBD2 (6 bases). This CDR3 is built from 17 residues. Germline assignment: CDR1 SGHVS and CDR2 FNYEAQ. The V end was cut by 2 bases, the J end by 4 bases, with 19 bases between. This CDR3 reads CASSLSGAVTGADTQYF. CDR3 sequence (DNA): TGTGCCAGCAGCTTAAGTGGGGCGGTTACGGGAGCAGATACGCAGTATTTT.

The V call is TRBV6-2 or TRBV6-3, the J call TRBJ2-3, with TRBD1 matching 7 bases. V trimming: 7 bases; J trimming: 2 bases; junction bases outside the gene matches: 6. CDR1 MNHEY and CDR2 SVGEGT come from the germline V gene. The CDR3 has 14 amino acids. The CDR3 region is CASKRGPNTDTQYF. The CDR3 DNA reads TGTGCCAGCAAAAGGGGGCCTAACACAGATACGCAGTATTTT.